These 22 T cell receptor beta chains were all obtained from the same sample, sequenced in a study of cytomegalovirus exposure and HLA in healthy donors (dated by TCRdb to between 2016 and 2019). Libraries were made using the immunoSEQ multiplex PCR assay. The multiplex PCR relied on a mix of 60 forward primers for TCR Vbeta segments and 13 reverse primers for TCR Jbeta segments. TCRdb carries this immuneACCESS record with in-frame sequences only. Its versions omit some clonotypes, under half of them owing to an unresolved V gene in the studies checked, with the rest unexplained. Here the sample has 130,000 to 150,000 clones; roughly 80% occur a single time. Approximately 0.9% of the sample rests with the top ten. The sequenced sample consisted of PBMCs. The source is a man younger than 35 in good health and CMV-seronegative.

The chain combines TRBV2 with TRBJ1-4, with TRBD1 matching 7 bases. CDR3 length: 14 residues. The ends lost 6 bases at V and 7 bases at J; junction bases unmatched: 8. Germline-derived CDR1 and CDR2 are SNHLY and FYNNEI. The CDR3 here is CASSSDRASEKLFF. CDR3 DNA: TGTGCCAGCAGCTCCGACAGGGCATCTGAAAAACTGTTTTTT.

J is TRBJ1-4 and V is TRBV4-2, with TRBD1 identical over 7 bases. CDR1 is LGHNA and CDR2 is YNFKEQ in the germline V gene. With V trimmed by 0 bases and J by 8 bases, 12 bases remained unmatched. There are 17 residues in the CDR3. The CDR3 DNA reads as TGTGCCAGCAGCCAAGAAGGGGAACAGGGGAGAGGGGAAAAACTGTTTTTT. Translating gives CASSQEGEQGRGEKLFF.

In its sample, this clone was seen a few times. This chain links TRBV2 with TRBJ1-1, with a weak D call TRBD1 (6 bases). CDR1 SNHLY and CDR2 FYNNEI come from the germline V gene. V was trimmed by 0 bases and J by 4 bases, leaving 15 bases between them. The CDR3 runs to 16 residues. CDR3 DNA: TGTGCCAGCAGTGAAGCAGGTATCGGGGGGCTCACTGAAGCTTTCTTT. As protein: CASSEAGIGGLTEAFF.

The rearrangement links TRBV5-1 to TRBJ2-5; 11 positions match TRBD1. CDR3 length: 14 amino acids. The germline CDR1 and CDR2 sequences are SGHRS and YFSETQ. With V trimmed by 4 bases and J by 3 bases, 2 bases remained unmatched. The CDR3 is CASSRTGGEETQYF. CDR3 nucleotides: TGCGCCAGCAGCCGGACAGGGGGCGAAGAGACCCAGTACTTC. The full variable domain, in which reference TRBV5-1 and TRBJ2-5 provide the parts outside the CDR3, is KAGVTQTPRYLIKTRGQQVTLSCSPISGHRSVSWYQQTPGQGLQFLFEYFSETQRNKGNFPGRFSGRQFSNSRSEMNVSTLELGDSALYLCASSRTGGEETQYFGPGTRLLVL.

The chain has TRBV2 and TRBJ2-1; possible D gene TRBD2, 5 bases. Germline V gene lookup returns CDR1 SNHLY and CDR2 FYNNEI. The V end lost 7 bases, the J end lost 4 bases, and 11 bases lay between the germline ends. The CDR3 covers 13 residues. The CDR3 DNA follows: TGTGCCAGCAACCGGGATCCTTACAATGAGCAGTTCTTC. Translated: CASNRDPYNEQFF. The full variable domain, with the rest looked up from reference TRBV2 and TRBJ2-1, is EPEVTQTPSHQVTQMGQEVILRCVPISNHLYFYWYRQILGQKVEFLVSFYNNEISEKSEIFDDQFSVERPDGSNFTLKIRSTKLEDSAMYFCASNRDPYNEQFFGPGTRLTVL.

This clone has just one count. The chain's CDR3 is CASSLGGQETQYF. The CDR3 nucleotides read TGCGCCAGCAGCTTGGGCGGGCAAGAGACCCAGTACTTC. The chain couples TRBV5-1 to TRBJ2-5, with D possibly TRBD2 on 5 matching bases. The CDR3 is 13 amino acids. CDR1 SGHRS and CDR2 YFSETQ come from the germline V gene. Trimming removed 0 bases at V and 2 bases at J, with 5 bases between. Full variable domain (rest looked up from reference TRBV5-1 and TRBJ2-5): KAGVTQTPRYLIKTRGQQVTLSCSPISGHRSVSWYQQTPGQGLQFLFEYFSETQRNKGNFPGRFSGRQFSNSRSEMNVSTLELGDSALYLCASSLGGQETQYFGPGTRLLVL.

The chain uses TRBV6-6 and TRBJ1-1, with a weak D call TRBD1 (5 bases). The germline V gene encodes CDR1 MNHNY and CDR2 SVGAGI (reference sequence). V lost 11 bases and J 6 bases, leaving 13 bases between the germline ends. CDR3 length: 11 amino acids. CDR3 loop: CAAGGAAEAFF. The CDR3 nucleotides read TGTGCCGCGGGGGGAGCGGCTGAAGCTTTCTTT.

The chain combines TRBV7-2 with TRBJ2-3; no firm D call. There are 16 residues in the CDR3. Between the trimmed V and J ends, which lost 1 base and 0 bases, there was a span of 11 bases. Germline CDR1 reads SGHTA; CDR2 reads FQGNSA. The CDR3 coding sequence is TGTGCCAGCAGCTTAGTTGGGCCTTCGAGCACAGATACGCAGTATTTT. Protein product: CASSLVGPSSTDTQYF. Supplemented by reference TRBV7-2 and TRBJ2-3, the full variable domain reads GAGVSQSPSNKVTEKGKDVELRCDPISGHTALYWYRQSLGQGLEFLIYFQGNSAPDKSGLPSDRFSAERTGGSVSTLTIQRTQQEDSAVYLCASSLVGPSSTDTQYFGPGTRLTVL.

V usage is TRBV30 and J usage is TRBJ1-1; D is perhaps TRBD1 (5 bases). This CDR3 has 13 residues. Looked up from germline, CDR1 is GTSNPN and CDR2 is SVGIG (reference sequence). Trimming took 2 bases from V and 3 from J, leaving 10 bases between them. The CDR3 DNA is TGTGCCTGGAGTCGGGGGAAAGACACTGAAGCTTTCTTT. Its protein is CAWSRGKDTEAFF.

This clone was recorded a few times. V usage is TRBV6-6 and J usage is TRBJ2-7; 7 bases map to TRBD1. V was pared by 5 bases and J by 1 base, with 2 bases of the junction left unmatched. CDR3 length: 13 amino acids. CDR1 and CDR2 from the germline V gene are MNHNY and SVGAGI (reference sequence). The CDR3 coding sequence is TGTGCCAGCAGTAAGGGACAGTCCTACGAGCAGTACTTC. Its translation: CASSKGQSYEQYF.

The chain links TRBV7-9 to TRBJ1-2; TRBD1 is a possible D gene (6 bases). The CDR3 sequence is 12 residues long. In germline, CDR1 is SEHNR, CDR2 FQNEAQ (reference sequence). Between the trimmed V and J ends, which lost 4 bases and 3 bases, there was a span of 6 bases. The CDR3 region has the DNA TGTGCCAGCAGCTCAGGGGACTATGGCTACACCTTC. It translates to CASSSGDYGYTF.

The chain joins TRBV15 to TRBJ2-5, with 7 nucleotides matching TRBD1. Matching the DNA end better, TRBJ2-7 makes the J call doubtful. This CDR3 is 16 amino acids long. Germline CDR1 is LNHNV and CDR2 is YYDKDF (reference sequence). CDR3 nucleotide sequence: TGTGCCACCAGCAGAGATCACCGGGACAGCTCCTACGAGCAGTACTTC. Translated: CATSRDHRDSSYEQYF.

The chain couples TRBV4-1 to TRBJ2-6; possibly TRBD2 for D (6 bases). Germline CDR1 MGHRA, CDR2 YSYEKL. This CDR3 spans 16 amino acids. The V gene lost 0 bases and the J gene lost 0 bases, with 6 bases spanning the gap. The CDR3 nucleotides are TGCGCCAGCAGCCAAGAGGAGGGCTCTGGGGCCAACGTCCTGACTTTC. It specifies CASSQEEGSGANVLTF.

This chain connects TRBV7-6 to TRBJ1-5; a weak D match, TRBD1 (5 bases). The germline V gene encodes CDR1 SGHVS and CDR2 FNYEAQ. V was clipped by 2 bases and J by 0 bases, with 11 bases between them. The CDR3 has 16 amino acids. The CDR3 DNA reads TGTGCCAGCAGCTTATCAAGGGGCCCTAGCAATCAGCCCCAGCATTTT. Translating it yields CASSLSRGPSNQPQHF.

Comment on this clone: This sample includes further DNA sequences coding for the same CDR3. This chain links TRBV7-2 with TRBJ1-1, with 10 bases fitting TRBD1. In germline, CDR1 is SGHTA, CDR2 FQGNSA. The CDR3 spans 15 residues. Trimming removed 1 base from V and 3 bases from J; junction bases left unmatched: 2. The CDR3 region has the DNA TGTGCCAGCAGCTTAGTTGGACAGGGGGACACTGAAGCTTTCTTT. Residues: CASSLVGQGDTEAFF.

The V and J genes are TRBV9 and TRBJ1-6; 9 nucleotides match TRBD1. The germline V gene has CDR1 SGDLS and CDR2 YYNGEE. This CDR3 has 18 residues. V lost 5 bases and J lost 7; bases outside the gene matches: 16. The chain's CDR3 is CASRPGQGSVYDNSPLHF. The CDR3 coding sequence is TGTGCCAGCAGACCGGGACAGGGTTCGGTATATGACAATTCACCCCTCCACTTT.

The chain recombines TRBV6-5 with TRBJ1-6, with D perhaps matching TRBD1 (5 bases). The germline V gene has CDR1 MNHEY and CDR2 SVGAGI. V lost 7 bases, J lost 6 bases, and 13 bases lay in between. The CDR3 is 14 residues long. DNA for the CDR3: TGTGCCAGCACCAGGGCCTCTACTAATTCACCCCTCCACTTT. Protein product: CASTRASTNSPLHF.

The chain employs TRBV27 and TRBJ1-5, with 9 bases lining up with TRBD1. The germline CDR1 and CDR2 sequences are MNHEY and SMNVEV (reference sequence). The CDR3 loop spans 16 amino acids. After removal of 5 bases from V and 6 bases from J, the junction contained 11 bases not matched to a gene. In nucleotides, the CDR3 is TGTGCCAGCAGTCCCCGACAGGGGGGACGGGGTCAGCCCCAGCATTTT. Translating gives CASSPRQGGRGQPQHF.

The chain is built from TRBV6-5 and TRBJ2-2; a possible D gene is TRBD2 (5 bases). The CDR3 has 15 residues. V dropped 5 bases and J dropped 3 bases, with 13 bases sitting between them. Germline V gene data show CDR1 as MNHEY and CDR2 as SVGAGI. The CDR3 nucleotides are TGTGCCAGCAGTCAGTCGGACTTGTACACCGGGGAGCTGTTTTTT. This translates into CASSQSDLYTGELFF.

The CDR3 protein is CASSSRTDEQYF. CDR3 sequence (DNA): TGTGCCAGCAGTTCCCGTACAGACGAGCAGTACTTC. The chain recombines TRBV27 with TRBJ2-7; D ambiguous. Germline CDR1 reads MNHEY; CDR2 reads SMNVEV (reference sequence). V lost 4 bases and J lost 5, with 9 bases in between. The CDR3 runs 12 residues.

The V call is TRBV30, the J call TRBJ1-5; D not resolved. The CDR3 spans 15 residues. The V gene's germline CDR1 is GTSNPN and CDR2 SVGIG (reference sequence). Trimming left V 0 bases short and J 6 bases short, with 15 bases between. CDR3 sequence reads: CAWSVGRLRTQPQHF. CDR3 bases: TGTGCCTGGAGTGTTGGCAGGCTACGCACTCAGCCCCAGCATTTT.

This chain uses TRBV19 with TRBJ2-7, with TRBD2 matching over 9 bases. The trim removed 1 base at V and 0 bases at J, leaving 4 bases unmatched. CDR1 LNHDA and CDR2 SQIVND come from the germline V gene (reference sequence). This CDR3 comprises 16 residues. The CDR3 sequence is CASSIGAGGNSYEQYF. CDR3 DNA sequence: TGTGCCAGTAGTATAGGAGCGGGGGGCAACTCCTACGAGCAGTACTTC.